This T cell receptor beta chain was identified during a study of beta chain features in type 1 diabetes. Study results and caveats: TCRB CDR3s were moderately but significantly shorter in Type 1 diabetes patients in all four CD4+ subsets. PCR may have favored shorter templates equally in patients and controls.

The sample holds a few counts of this clone. The antigen remains unidentified. The length of the CDR3 is 15 residues. The germline gives CDR1 MGHRA, CDR2 YSYEKL. The V end lost 4 bases, the J end lost 4 bases, and 16 bases lay between the germline ends. The whole isolated RNA underwent reverse transcription, so sequencing captured expressed TCRB transcripts. The protocol was immunoSEQ multiplex PCR, while the TCRdb copy is restricted to in-frame clones and leaves out a portion. This table has roughly 260,000 clones, roughly 11% appearing once. Specimen: naive CD4+ T cells from blood. The source is a man aged 25 to 45 with type 1 diabetes. J is TRBJ1-1 and V is TRBV4-1; D is unresolved. In DNA, the CDR3 is TGCGCCAGCAGCCTTATTCTCGTGGGGAGCACTGAAGCTTTCTTT. Protein product: CASSLILVGSTEAFF.